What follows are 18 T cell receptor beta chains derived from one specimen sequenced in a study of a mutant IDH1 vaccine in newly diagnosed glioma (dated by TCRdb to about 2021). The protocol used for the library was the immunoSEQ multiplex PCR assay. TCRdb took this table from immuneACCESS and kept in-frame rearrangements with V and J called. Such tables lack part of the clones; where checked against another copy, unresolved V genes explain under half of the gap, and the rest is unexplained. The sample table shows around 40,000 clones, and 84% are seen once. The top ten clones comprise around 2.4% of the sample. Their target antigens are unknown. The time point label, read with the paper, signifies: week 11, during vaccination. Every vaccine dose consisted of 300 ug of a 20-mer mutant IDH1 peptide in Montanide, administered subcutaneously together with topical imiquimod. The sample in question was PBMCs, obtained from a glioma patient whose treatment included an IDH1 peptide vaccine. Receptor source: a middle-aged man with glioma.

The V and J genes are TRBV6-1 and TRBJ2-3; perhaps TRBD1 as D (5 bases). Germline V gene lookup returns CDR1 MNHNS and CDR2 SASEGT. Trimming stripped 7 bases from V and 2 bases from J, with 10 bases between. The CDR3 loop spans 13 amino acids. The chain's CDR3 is CASTRQSTDTQYF. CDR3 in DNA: TGTGCCAGCACCCGACAGTCCACAGATACGCAGTATTTT.

The CDR3 protein is CATSTGQADDYGYTF. The DNA for the CDR3 is TGTGCCACCAGCACAGGACAGGCTGACGACTATGGCTACACCTTC. This chain links TRBV15 with TRBJ1-2, with 7 bases that match TRBD1. Losses at the gene ends were 4 bases for V and 3 bases for J; bases not matched to a gene: 8. CDR1 is LNHNV and CDR2 is YYDKDF in the germline V gene (reference sequence). The CDR3 runs 15 residues.

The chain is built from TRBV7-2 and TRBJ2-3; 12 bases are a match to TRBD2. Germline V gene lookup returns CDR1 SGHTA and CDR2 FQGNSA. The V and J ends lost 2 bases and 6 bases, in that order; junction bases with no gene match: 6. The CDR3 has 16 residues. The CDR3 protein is CASSLRPSGRGDTQYF. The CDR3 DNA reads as TGTGCCAGCAGCTTACGTCCTAGCGGGAGGGGTGATACGCAGTATTTT.

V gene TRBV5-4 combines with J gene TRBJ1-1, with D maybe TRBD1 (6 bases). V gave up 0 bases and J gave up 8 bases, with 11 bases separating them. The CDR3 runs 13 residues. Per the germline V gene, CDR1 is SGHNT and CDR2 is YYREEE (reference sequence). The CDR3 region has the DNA TGTGCCAGCAGCTTGGACAGGGTTTCAGAAGCTTTCTTT. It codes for CASSLDRVSEAFF.

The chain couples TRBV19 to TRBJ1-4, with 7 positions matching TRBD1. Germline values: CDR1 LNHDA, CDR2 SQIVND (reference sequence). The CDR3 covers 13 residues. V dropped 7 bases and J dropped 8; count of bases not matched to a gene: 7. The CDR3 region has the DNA TGTGCCAGTACCGGGACAGCCTACGAAAAACTGTTTTTT. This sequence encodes CASTGTAYEKLFF. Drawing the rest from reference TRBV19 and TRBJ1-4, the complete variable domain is DGGITQSPKYLFRKEGQNVTLSCEQNLNHDAMYWYRQDPGQGLRLIYYSQIVNDFQKGDIAEGYSVSREKKESFPLTVTSAQKNPTAFYLCASTGTAYEKLFFGSGTQLSVL.

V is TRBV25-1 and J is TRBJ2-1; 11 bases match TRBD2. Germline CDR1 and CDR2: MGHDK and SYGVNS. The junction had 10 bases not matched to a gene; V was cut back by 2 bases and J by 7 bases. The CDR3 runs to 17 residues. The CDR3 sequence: CASSERGLAGGFNEQFF. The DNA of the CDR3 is TGTGCCAGCAGTGAACGGGGTCTAGCGGGAGGTTTTAATGAGCAGTTCTTC.

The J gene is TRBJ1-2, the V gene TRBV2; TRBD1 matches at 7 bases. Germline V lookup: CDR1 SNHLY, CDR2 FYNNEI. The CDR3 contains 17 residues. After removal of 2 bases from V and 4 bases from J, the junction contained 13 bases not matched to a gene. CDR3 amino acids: CASSEWIRDRKTYGYTF. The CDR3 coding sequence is TGTGCCAGCAGTGAATGGATTAGGGACAGAAAAACCTATGGCTACACCTTC.

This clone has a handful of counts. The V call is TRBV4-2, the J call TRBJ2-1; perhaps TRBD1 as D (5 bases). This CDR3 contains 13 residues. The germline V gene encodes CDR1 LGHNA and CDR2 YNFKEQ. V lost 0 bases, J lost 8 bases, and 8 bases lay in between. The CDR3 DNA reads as TGTGCCAGCAGCCAAGACGCAGGGTATGAGCAGTTCTTC. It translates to CASSQDAGYEQFF.

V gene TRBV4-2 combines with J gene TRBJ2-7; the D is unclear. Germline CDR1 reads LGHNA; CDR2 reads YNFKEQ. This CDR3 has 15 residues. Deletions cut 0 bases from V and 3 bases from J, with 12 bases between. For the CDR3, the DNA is TGTGCCAGCAGCCAAGATCGGCAGCGAAACTACGAGCAGTACTTC. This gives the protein CASSQDRQRNYEQYF.

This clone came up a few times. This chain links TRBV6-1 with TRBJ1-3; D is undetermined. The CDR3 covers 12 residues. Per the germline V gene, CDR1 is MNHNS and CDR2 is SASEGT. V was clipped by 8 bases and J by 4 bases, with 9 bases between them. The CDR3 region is CASVRRGNTIYF. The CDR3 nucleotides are TGTGCCAGCGTAAGACGGGGAAACACCATATATTTT.

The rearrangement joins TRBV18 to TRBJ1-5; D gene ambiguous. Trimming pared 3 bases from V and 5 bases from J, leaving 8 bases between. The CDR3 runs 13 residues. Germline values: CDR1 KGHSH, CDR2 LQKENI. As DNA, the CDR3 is TGTGCCAGCTCACCTGGCGGGGATCAGCCCCAGCATTTT. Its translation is CASSPGGDQPQHF.

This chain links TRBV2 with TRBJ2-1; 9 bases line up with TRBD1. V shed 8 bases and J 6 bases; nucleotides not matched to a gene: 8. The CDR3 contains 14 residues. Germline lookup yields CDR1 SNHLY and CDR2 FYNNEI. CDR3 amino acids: CASRRQGGPNEQFF. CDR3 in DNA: TGTGCCAGCCGAAGACAGGGGGGTCCCAATGAGCAGTTCTTC. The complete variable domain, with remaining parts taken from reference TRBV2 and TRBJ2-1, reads EPEVTQTPSHQVTQMGQEVILRCVPISNHLYFYWYRQILGQKVEFLVSFYNNEISEKSEIFDDQFSVERPDGSNFTLKIRSTKLEDSAMYFCASRRQGGPNEQFFGPGTRLTVL.

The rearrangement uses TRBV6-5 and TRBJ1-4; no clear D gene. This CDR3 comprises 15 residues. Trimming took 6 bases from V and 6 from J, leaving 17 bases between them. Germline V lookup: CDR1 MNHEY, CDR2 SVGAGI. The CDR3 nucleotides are TGTGCCAGCAGCCCGCGGCCGGGCGGGTATGAAAAACTGTTTTTT. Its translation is CASSPRPGGYEKLFF.

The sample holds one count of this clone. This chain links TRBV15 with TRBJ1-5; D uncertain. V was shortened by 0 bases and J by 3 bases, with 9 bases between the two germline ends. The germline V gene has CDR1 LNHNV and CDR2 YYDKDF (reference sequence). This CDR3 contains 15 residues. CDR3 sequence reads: CATSRDLGINQPQHF. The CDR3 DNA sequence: TGTGCCACCAGCAGAGATCTAGGAATCAATCAGCCCCAGCATTTT.

In DNA, the CDR3 is TGTGCCATCAGCTTTGGGACAGGAAACACCGGGGAGCTGTTTTTT. Translation: CAISFGTGNTGELFF. The rearrangement joins TRBV10-3 to TRBJ2-2; 8 positions match TRBD1. V lost 6 bases, J lost 2 bases, and 5 bases stayed unmatched. Germline V lookup: CDR1 ENHRY, CDR2 SYGVKD. The CDR3 is made up of 15 amino acids.

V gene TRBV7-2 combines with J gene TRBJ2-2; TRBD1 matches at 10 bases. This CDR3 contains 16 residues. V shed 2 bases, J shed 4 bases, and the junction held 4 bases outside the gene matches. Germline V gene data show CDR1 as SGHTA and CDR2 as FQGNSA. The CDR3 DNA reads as TGTGCCAGCAGCTTAACCGGGACAGGGGTCACCGGGGAGCTGTTTTTT. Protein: CASSLTGTGVTGELFF.

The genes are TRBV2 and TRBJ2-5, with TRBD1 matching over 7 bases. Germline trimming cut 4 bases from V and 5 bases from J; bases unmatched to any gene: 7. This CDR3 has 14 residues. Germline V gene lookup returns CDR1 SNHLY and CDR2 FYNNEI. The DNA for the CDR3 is TGTGCCAGCAGTGCACAGGGGTTGCGGGAGACCCAGTACTTC. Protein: CASSAQGLRETQYF.

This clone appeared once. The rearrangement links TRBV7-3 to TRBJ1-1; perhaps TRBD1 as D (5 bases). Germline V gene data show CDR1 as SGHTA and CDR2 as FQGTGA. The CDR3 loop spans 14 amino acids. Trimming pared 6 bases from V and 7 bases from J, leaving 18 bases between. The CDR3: CASSAGARGLEAFF. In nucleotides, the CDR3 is TGTGCCAGCAGTGCCGGGGCCAGAGGGCTTGAAGCTTTCTTT.